The source of this T cell receptor beta chain is a study of PD-1 blockade in classical Hodgkin lymphoma. As for the study in general: Patients were infused with nivolumab 3 mg/kg every 2 weeks. Study results and limitations: The repertoire differences lack a defined cause, possibly disease activity or prior therapy. Partial responders and progressors had significantly lower baseline TCR diversity. CD4+ TCR diversity, unlike CD8+, rose significantly by C4D1.

Germline loops: CDR1 SGHKS, CDR2 YYEKEE (reference sequence). The CDR3 runs to 13 residues. Deletions cut 4 bases from V and 6 bases from J, with 10 bases between. This clone was seen just once. No antigen is known for it. Assay: immunoSEQ multiplex PCR; the TCRdb copy retains only in-frame clones and omits some. The repertoire consists of 14,000 or so clones, with around 80% occurring once and the leading ten covering over 20%. The patients all showed relapse after autologous stem cell transplantation, while their brentuximab vedotin exposure varied. The clonotype comes from a human donor with classical Hodgkin lymphoma. The sequenced sample was peripheral blood mononuclear cells (PBMCs), obtained before the second cycle of nivolumab. V gene TRBV5-5 combines with J gene TRBJ2-2; D may be TRBD2 (5 bases). The CDR3: CASSPGSPGELFF. The CDR3, as DNA: TGTGCCAGCAGCCCGGGGTCTCCCGGGGAGCTGTTTTTT.